The T cell receptor beta chain under discussion was sequenced for a study of OX40 agonist ivuxolimab in advanced cancers. In the study overall: Patients were given ivuxolimab, an antibody that agonizes OX40 (CD134). At roughly 80% male, the cohort had a mean age of around 56 years, ranging from about 20 to 79. Partial responses occurred in Three dose-escalation patients, one with hepatocellular carcinoma and two with cutaneous melanoma.

Autoimmune disease history or systemic immunosuppression led to patients being barred. Clones were read by immunoSEQ multiplex PCR, and TCRdb kept only the in-frame ones, dropping some. Among around 53,000 clones listed, roughly 80% were seen once. This CDR3 spans 13 amino acids. V dropped 5 bases and J dropped 9; count of bases not matched to a gene: 6. Germline-derived CDR1 and CDR2 are SEHNR and FQNEAQ (reference sequence). This TCR was sampled from an adult with an advanced solid tumor such as melanoma, head and neck, liver or kidney cancer. The sequencing used CD4+ or CD8+ T cells sorted from blood, collected in a trial of the OX40 agonist ivuxolimab. This chain links TRBV7-9 with TRBJ2-7; the match to TRBD1 covers 11 bases. The DNA of the CDR3 is TGTGCCAGCAGCGTCGGACAGGGGGCCGTGCAGTACTTC. It codes for CASSVGQGAVQYF.